The clone carrying this T cell receptor (beta chain) was seen only a few times. Its antigen is still unknown. TCR alpha and beta CDR3 regions were amplified from RNA using iRepertoire nested multiplex PCR. One-step reverse transcription and amplification started from approximately 100-400 ng of tissue mRNA or PBMC total RNA. TCRdb re-called the multiplex PCR reads through MiXCR, storing one row per CDR3 protein. Of about 140,000 distinct CDR3 sequences listed, about two fifths are singletons. The data originate from a study of glioma-infiltrating T cells. Trimming stripped 6 bases from V and 5 bases from J, with 10 bases between. CDR3 size: 12 residues. Germline V gene lookup returns CDR1 MNHNS and CDR2 SASEGT. Study-wide points: Non-neoplastic patients had below-expected tissue-blood divergence, while all gliomas exceeded expectation. Tissue and blood shared very few CDR3 sequences.

This sequence joins TRBV6-1 and TRBJ1-1, with no clear D. The sequenced sample consisted of glioma tissue, nonneoplastic brain tissue, or PBMCs (not recorded which). This receptor was obtained from a human donor with low-grade glioma or glioblastoma, undergoing nonglioma brain surgery, or in good health (not recorded which). The CDR3 DNA follows: TGTGCCAGCAGGGAGTGGCGAACTGAAGCTTTCTTT. Amino acid sequence: CASREWRTEAFF.